The clone carrying this T cell receptor (beta chain) was counted many times. These data belong to a study of neurological immune-mediated disorders. Study at large: The roughly 35 multiple sclerosis patients comprised about 30 that were relapsing-remitting and 3 that were secondary progressive.

As for time point: longitudinal time-point 2. The study built unsorted libraries from 2 million PBMCs kept at -80 C. MiXCR was run by TCRdb on the 5' RACE reads, yielding one entry per CDR3 protein. The data contain over 75,000 distinct CDR3 sequences, 4.5% to 7.5% of them singletons. Material for sequencing was PBMCs. The clonotype comes from a woman aged 55-69 years with multiple sclerosis.

CDR3 amino acids: CATSDLRSNSDTQYF. CDR3 sequence (DNA): TGTGCCACCAGTGACTTGCGATCTAATTCGGATACGCAGTATTTT. The V and J genes are TRBV24-1 and TRBJ2-3; D is unclear. This CDR3 is 15 amino acids long. Germline assignment: CDR1 KGHDR and CDR2 SFDVKD. V lost 4 bases, J lost 6 bases, and 16 bases lay in between.